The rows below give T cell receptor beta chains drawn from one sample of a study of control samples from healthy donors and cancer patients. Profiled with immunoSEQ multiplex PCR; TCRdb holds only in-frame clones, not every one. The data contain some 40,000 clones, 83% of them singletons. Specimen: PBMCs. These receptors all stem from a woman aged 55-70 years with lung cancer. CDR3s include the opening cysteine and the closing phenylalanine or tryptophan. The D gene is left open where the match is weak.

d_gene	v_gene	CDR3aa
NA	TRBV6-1	CASSEGPGLREKLFF
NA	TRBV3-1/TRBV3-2	CASISRGDLRAYGYTF
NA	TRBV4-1	CASSPTGLGGDNEQFF
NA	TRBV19	CASSLAPNSPLHF
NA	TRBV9	CASQGRGTNTGELFF
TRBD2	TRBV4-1	CAGSQERLAGVNEQFF
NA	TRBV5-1	CASKRGQGGYNEQFF
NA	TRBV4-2	CASSQDGSLGANVLTF
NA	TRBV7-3	CASRSQAGSGTQYF
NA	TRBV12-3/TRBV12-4	CASSYSNEKLFF
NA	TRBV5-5	CASSLTGSTEAFF
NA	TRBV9	CASSVGAGYEKLFF
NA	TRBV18	CASRGTGDSPLHF
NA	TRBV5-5	CASSLAGGDYTF
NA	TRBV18	CASSFGTPEGYTF
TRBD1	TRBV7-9	CASSPPLRQGTDTQYF
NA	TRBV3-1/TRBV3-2	CASREASTDTQYF
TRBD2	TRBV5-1	CASSLEVAGGANEQYF
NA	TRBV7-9	CASGDIYSNQPQHF
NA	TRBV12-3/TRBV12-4	CASNLGEETQYF
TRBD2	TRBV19	CASSMSVGLAGGTDTQYF
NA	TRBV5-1	CASSIEGGGGNTIYF
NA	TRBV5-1	CASSFSGIRTEAFF
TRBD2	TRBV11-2	CASSFAGGAYEQYF
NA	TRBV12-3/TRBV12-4	CASSPPELGEQFF
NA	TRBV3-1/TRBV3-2	CASSQIGADTEAFF
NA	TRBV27	CASSLYAGTEAFF
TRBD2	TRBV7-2	CASSRPPWTRLYNEQFF